This is a list of T cell receptor beta chains from one sample in a study of beta chain features in type 1 diabetes. TCRdb keeps only in-frame clones here, not all; method: immunoSEQ multiplex PCR. This sample has some 190,000 clones; 7.8% occur once, and the top ten carry approximately 0.85%. Specimen: central memory CD4+ T cells from blood. The receptor set was obtained from a woman aged 40 to 55 with type 1 diabetes. The CDR3 runs from the conserved cysteine through the conserved F or W. D genes are given only for firm matches. Some rows have no size entry. The others give once, few or many, or a class for an expanded clone.

clone size	V gene	CDR3 length	D gene	J gene	CDR3 protein
few	TRBV28	16	TRBD1	TRBJ1-1	CASSSPSRTGNTEAFF
.	TRBV9	15	.	TRBJ1-5	CASSADGKWGKGQHF
.	TRBV27	15	.	TRBJ1-5	CASRGQGNRNQPQHF
few	TRBV14	15	TRBD1	TRBJ2-1	CASSRYRGSYNEQFF
few	TRBV15	14	.	TRBJ2-2	CATSRNRDSGELFF
.	TRBV28	16	.	TRBJ1-4	CASSLFPGIRYEKLFF
once	TRBV18	15	.	TRBJ1-1	CASSPRRVDYTEAFF
few	TRBV7-9	13	.	TRBJ1-5	CASSLRGAEPQHF
few	TRBV7-2	17	TRBD2	TRBJ2-3	CASSPRGAGGITDTQYF
.	TRBV18	15	TRBD2	TRBJ2-1	CASSQMAGESNEQFF
.	TRBV2	12	.	TRBJ1-1	CAERQVDTEAFF
.	TRBV5-6	15	TRBD1	TRBJ1-1	CASSLLDRGNTEAFF
.	TRBV28	11	.	TRBJ1-5	CASSGNQPQHF
few	TRBV5-6	12	.	TRBJ1-2	CASSSYSYGYTF
.	TRBV5-1	15	TRBD2	TRBJ2-7	CASSPGTSGTYEQYF
few	TRBV5-6	14	.	TRBJ2-4	CASSSLGAGNIQYF
.	TRBV2	14	.	TRBJ2-1	CASSGLPSPNEQFF
.	TRBV28	13	.	TRBJ1-2	CASSSEDSYGYTF
.	TRBV30	15	TRBD2	TRBJ2-1	CAWSLGLAGAGEQFF
few	TRBV6-6	14	TRBD1	TRBJ1-5	CASRRTGGEQPQHF
.	TRBV11-1	16	.	TRBJ2-7	CASSPREARTTYEQYF
few	TRBV7-3	12	.	TRBJ2-1	CASSHALGEQFF
few	TRBV29-1	13	.	TRBJ1-1	CSVMTDPNTEAFF
.	TRBV6-6	14	TRBD2	TRBJ2-3	CASRLGGSTDTQYF
.	TRBV6-6	14	TRBD1	TRBJ1-5	CASTRTGANQPQHF
.	TRBV5-4	17	TRBD2	TRBJ2-3	CASSSRLAGALTDTQYF
.	TRBV28	14	TRBD1	TRBJ1-1	CASSPDRDASEAFF
once	TRBV7-3	17	TRBD2	TRBJ2-1	CASRYSGGATSYNEQFF
many	TRBV7-8	15	TRBD2	TRBJ2-2	CASTGLASNTGELFF
few	TRBV7-2	14	.	TRBJ1-4	CASSSIATNEKLFF
.	TRBV18	14	.	TRBJ1-5	CASSLGTPNQPQHF
.	TRBV30	12	.	TRBJ1-5	CAWSVRGGRQHF
few	TRBV7-9	14	TRBD1	TRBJ1-1	CASSSGQLNTEAFF
.	TRBV7-8	13	.	TRBJ2-5	CASSSRLQETQYF
.	TRBV7-2	14	TRBD2	TRBJ2-1	CASSSSGRVGEQFF
few	TRBV5-1	15	.	TRBJ2-7	CASTKDLDSTYEQYF
few	TRBV30	14	.	TRBJ1-5	CAWSTGNPAQPQHF
few	TRBV7-2	14	.	TRBJ1-1	CASSWRQLNTEAFF
.	TRBV5-1	14	.	TRBJ2-2	CASSLPVNTGELFF
few	TRBV28	12	.	TRBJ1-5	CASSLGGKPQHF
few	TRBV7-2	15	TRBD1	TRBJ1-1	CASSLEGTGSTEAFF
.	TRBV19	14	.	TRBJ2-5	CASSRRQAEETQYF
.	TRBV27	13	.	TRBJ2-3	CASRPTLGGTQYF
.	TRBV14	12	.	TRBJ2-4	CASSHGGNIQYF
.	TRBV7-9	14	.	TRBJ1-4	CASSLGTVKEKLFF
.	TRBV5-1	14	TRBD1	TRBJ1-1	CASSQRQGPTEAFF
few	TRBV7-7	15	.	TRBJ2-2	CASSLDVGETGELFF
.	TRBV7-2	15	TRBD1	TRBJ1-6	CASSSGQGAQSPLHF
few	TRBV7-2	13	.	TRBJ1-6	CASSLPSNSPLHF
few	TRBV10-3	14	.	TRBJ2-1	CAISLREPYNEQFF